This is a list of T cell receptor beta chains from one sample in a study of T-cell memory formation after mild COVID-19. TCRdb fed the 5' RACE reads into MiXCR, producing one record per CDR3 protein. Of fewer than 500,000 distinct CDR3 sequences detected, around a quarter appear once; the ten largest clones hold under 15%. Material: PBMCs or a T cell subset sorted from them (not recorded which). These receptor sequences come from an adult woman who had mild COVID-19 (a few samples of this study predate the infection). Cell type and time point are not known. Both conserved end residues are part of each CDR3. A D gene is named only where the DNA matches it firmly. Clone size is shown for a subset of rows, as once, few, many or a class of expanded clone.

clone size	D gene	V gene	J gene	CDR3 protein	CDR3 DNA
few	.	TRBV18	TRBJ1-1	CASSPGQDTEAFF	TGTGCCAGCTCACCAGGTCAGGACACTGAAGCTTTCTTT
few	TRBD2	TRBV11-3	TRBJ2-5	CASSTRTSGRWGETQYF	TGTGCCAGCAGCACCCGGACTAGCGGGAGATGGGGAGAGACCCAGTACTTC
.	.	TRBV6-1	TRBJ2-3	CASSEVGFGTDTQYF	TGTGCCAGCAGTGAGGTGGGGTTCGGCACAGATACGCAGTATTTT
few	.	TRBV29-1	TRBJ2-3	CSVGRILTDTQYF	TGCAGCGTTGGGCGGATCCTCACAGATACGCAGTATTTT
few	TRBD1	TRBV5-1	TRBJ1-5	CASSPGQAGNQPQHF	TGCGCCAGCAGCCCGGGACAGGCTGGCAATCAGCCCCAGCATTTT
few	TRBD1	TRBV30	TRBJ2-3	CAYDLRDRGTTQYF	TGTGCCTACGACCTCCGGGACAGGGGGACGACGCAGTATTTT
.	TRBD1	TRBV12-3/TRBV12-4	TRBJ1-2	CASTLGQGADYGYTF	TGTGCCAGCACTTTGGGACAGGGGGCGGACTATGGCTACACCTTC
.	TRBD1	TRBV7-8	TRBJ1-5	CASSLSRGGQGKDQPQHF	TGTGCCAGCAGCTTATCTCGGGGAGGACAGGGAAAGGATCAGCCCCAGCATTTT
.	.	TRBV10-3	TRBJ2-1	CAISVDTYNEQF	TGTGCCATCAGTGTGGACACTTACAATGAGCAGTTC
.	.	TRBV4-2	TRBJ1-1	CASSPFGEGAFF	TGTGCCAGCAGCCCGTTCGGAGAAGGAGCTTTCTTT
few	.	TRBV27	TRBJ2-3	CASSLFQGIGKTDTQYF	TGTGCCAGCAGTTTATTTCAGGGGATCGGGAAGACAGATACGCAGTATTTT
.	.	TRBV3-1	TRBJ2-1	CASSQINYRSYNEQFF	TGTGCCAGCAGCCAAATTAATTACCGCTCCTACAATGAGCAGTTCTTC
.	TRBD2	TRBV19	TRBJ2-2	CASSTSGGASGELFF	TGTGCCAGTAGCACTAGCGGGGGGGCCTCCGGGGAGCTGTTTTTT
.	TRBD1	TRBV7-9	TRBJ1-1	CASSPRGAPEAFF	TGTGCCAGCAGCCCCAGGGGGGCGCCTGAAGCTTTCTTT
few	TRBD2	TRBV24-1	TRBJ2-1	CATSDPTWTSGNEQFF	TGTGCCACCAGTGACCCTACTTGGACTAGCGGCAATGAGCAGTTCTTC
.	.	TRBV6-5	TRBJ2-1	CASSYGAFTGDPYNEQFF	TGTGCCAGCAGTTACGGAGCATTTACGGGAGACCCCTACAATGAGCAGTTCTTC